This T cell receptor (beta chain) was profiled in a study of T cells after yellow fever vaccination. Across the study: Fractions with few cells were prepared using SMART-Seq v4 Ultra Low Input. General observations from the study: Among primary-vaccination clones, most reappeared after the booster, at around 97% for CD4 and 88% for CD8. Just a small share of clonotypes turned up in the CD4 compartment as well as the CD8 compartment.

Germline V lookup: CDR1 SGHRS, CDR2 YFSETQ. The CDR3 extends over 15 amino acids. Germline trimming cut 7 bases from V and 0 bases from J; bases unmatched to any gene: 5. Template-switching 5'RACE yielded the TCR cDNA; a universal primer site and UMIs were added in the process. TCRdb reprocessed the 5' RACE reads with MiXCR, giving one entry per CDR3 protein. The table includes approximately 450,000 distinct CDR3 sequences, under 20% detected once. In regard to this clonotype: Its target is unknown.

The sequences come from PBMCs, collected before the yellow fever booster vaccination. The TCR originated in a man aged 18 to 30 who received the YFV17D yellow fever vaccine. The chain is built from TRBV5-1 and TRBJ2-1; 9 bases are a match to TRBD2. The DNA of the CDR3 is TGCGCCAGCCGCATAGCGGGGGTCTCCTACAATGAGCAGTTCTTC. This gives the protein CASRIAGVSYNEQFF.